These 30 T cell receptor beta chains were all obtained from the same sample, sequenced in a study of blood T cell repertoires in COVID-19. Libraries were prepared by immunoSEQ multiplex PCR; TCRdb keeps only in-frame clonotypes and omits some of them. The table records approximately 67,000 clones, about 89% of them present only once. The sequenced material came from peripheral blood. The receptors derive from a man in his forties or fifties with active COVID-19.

Here the CDR3 DNA reads TGTGCCAGCAGTGAATTGGCGCCGGGGGGCTTCTCCTACGAGCAGTACTTC. Translation gives CASSELAPGGFSYEQYF. This chain links TRBV25-1 with TRBJ2-7; D possibly corresponds to TRBD2 (7 bases). Trimming left V 1 base short and J 0 bases short, with 16 bases between. Per germline, CDR1 MGHDK and CDR2 SYGVNS. The CDR3 runs to 17 residues.

DNA of the CDR3: TGTGCCAGCAGCCGCCAACTAGCGGGGGGCTCCTACGAGCAGTACTTC. As protein: CASSRQLAGGSYEQYF. The V and J genes are TRBV3-1 (or the pseudogene TRBV3-2) and TRBJ2-7; 12 bases align to TRBD2. Germline lookup yields CDR1 LGHDT and CDR2 YNNKEL (reference sequence). Trimming at V came to 4 bases and at J to 0 bases, leaving 4 bases not matched to a gene. There are 16 residues in the CDR3.

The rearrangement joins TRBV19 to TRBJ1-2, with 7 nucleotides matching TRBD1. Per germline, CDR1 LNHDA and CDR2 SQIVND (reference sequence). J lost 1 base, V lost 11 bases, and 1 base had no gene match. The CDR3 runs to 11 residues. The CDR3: CARDSNYGYTF. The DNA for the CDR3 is TGTGCCCGGGACAGTAACTATGGCTACACCTTC.

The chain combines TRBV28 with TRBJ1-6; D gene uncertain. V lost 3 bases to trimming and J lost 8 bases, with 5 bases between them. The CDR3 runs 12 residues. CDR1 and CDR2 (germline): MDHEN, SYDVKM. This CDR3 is CASSLRDSPLHF. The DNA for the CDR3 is TGTGCCAGCAGTTTGCGAGATTCACCCCTCCACTTT.

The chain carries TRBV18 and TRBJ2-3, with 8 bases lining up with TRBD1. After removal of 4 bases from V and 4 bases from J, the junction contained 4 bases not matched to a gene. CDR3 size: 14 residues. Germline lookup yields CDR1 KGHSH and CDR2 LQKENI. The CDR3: CASSQGQGSDTQYF. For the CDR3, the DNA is TGTGCCAGCTCACAAGGACAGGGTTCAGATACGCAGTATTTT.

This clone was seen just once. As DNA, the CDR3 is TGCGCCAGCAGCCAAGCGGGAAGACAGGTCGTCAATGAGCAGTTCTTC. Its protein is CASSQAGRQVVNEQFF. J is TRBJ2-1 and V is TRBV4-1, with D maybe TRBD1 (6 bases). CDR3 length equals 16 residues. From germline, CDR1 is MGHRA and CDR2 YSYEKL. The V end was cut by 1 base, the J end by 6 bases, with 16 bases between.

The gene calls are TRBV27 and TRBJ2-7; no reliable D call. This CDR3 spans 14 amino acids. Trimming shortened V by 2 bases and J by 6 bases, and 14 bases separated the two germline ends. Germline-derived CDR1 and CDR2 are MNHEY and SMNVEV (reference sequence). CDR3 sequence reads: CASSLMTGSGEQYF. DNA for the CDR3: TGTGCCAGCAGTTTAATGACCGGGTCGGGCGAGCAGTACTTC.

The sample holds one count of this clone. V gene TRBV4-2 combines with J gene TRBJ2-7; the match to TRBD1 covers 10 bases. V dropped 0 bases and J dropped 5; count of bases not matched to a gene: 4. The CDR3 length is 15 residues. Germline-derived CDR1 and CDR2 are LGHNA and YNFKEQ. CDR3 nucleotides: TGTGCCAGCAGCCAAGAGGGACAGGGGTTCCACGAGCAGTACTTC. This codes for CASSQEGQGFHEQYF.

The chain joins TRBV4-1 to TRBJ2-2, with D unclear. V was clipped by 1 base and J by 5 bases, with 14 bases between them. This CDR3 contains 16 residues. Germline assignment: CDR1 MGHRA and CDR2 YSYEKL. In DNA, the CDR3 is TGCGCCAGCAGCCAAGGCCCCCTCAGAAAAACCGGGGAGCTGTTTTTT. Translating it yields CASSQGPLRKTGELFF.

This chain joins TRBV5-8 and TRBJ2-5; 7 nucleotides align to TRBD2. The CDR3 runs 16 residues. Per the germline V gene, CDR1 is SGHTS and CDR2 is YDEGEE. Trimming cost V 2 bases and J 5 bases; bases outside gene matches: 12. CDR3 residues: CASSFGGRALGETQYF. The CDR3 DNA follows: TGTGCCAGCAGCTTTGGGGGGAGGGCCCTCGGGGAGACCCAGTACTTC.

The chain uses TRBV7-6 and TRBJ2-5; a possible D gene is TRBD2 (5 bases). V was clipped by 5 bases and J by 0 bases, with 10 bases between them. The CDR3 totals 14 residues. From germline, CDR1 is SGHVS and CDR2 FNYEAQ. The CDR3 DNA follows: TGTGCCAGCAGCCCCGCGGGTAACCAAGAGACCCAGTACTTC. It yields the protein CASSPAGNQETQYF.

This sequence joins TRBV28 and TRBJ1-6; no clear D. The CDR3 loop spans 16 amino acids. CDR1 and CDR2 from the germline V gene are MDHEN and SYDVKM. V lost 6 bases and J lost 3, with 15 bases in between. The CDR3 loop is CASSRTGSNYNSPLHF. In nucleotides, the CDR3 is TGTGCCAGCAGCCGAACCGGGTCAAACTATAATTCACCCCTCCACTTT.

The CDR3 DNA reads as TGTGCCAGCAGTTTTACGGATGGGGCGTACGAGCAGTACTTC. Protein sequence: CASSFTDGAYEQYF. The chain couples TRBV28 to TRBJ2-7, with a tentative D call TRBD1 (5 bases). The CDR3 is 14 residues long. With 3 bases removed from V and 4 bases from J, the gap between germline ends came to 13 bases. Germline loops: CDR1 MDHEN, CDR2 SYDVKM. The full variable domain, with the rest looked up from reference TRBV28 and TRBJ2-7, is DVKVTQSSRYLVKRTGEKVFLECVQDMDHENMFWYRQDPGLGLRLIYFSYDVKMKEKGDIPEGYSVSREKKERFSLILESASTNQTSMYLCASSFTDGAYEQYFGPGTRLTVT.

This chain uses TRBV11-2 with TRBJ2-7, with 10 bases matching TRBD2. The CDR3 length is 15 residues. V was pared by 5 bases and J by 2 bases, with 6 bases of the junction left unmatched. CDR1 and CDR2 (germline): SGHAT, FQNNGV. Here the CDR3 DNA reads TGTGCCAGCAGCCATAGCGGGAGGCCTCCCTACGAGCAGTACTTC. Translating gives CASSHSGRPPYEQYF.

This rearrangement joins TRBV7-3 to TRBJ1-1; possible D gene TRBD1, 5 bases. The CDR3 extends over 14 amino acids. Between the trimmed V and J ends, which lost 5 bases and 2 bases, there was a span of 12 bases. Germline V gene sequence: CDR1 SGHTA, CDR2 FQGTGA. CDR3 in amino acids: CASSLSGGNTEAFF. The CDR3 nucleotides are TGTGCCAGCAGCCTCTCCGGGGGTAACACTGAAGCTTTCTTT. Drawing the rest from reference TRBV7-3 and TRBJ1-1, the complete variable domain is GAGVSQTPSNKVTEKGKYVELRCDPISGHTALYWYRQSLGQGPEFLIYFQGTGAADDSGLPNDRFFAVRPEGSVSTLKIQRTERGDSAVYLCASSLSGGNTEAFFGQGTRLTVV.

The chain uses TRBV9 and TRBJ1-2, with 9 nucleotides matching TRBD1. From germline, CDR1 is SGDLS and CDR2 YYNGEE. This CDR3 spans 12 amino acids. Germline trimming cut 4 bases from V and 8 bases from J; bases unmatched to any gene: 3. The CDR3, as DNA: TGTGCCAGCAGCCCAGGACAGGGGGGCTACACCTTC. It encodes CASSPGQGGYTF.

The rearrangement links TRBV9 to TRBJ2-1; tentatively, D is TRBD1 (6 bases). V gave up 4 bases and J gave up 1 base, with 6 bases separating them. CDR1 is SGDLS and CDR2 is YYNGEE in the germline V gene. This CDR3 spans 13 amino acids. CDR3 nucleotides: TGTGCCAGCAGCAGGGGGTCCTACAATGAGCAGTTCTTC. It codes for CASSRGSYNEQFF. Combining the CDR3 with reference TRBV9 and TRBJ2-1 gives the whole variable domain DSGVTQTPKHLITATGQRVTLRCSPRSGDLSVYWYQQSLDQGLQFLIQYYNGEERAKGNILERFSAQQFPDLHSELNLSSLELGDSALYFCASSRGSYNEQFFGPGTRLTVL.

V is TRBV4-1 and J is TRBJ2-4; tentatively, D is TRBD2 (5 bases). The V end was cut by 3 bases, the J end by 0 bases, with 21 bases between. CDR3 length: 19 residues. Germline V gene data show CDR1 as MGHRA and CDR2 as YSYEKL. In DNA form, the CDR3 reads TGCGCCAGCAGCCACTCAACTTTGCGTAAGACTATAGCCAAAAACATTCAGTACTTC. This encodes CASSHSTLRKTIAKNIQYF.

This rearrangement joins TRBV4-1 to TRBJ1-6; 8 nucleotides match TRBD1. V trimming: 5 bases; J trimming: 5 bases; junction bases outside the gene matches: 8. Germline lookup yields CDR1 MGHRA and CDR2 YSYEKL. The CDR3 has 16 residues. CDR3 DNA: TGCGCCAGCAGCTTTGGACAGGGTGGAAATAATTCACCCCTCCACTTT. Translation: CASSFGQGGNNSPLHF.

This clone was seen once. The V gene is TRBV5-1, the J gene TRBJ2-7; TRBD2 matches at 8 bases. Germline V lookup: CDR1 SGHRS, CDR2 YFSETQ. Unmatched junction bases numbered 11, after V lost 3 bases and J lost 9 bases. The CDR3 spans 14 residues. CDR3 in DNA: TGCGCCAGCAGCTCCTATCCAACGGGGGGGATGCAGTACTTC. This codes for CASSSYPTGGMQYF.

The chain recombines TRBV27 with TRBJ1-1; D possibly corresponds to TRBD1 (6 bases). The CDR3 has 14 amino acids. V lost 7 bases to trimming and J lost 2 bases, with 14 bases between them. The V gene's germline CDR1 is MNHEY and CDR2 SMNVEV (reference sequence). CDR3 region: CASIPDRANTEAFF. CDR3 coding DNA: TGTGCCAGCATCCCGGACAGAGCAAACACTGAAGCTTTCTTT.

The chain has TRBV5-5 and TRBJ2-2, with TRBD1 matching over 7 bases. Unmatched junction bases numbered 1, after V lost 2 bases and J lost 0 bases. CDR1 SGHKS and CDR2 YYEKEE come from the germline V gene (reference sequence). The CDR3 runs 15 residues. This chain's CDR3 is CASSFGTANTGELFF. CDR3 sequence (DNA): TGTGCCAGCAGCTTCGGGACAGCGAACACCGGGGAGCTGTTTTTT.

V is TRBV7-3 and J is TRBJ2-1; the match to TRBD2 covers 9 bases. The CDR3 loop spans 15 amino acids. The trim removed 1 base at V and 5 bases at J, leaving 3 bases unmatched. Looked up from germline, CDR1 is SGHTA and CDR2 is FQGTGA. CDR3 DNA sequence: TGTGCCAGCAGCTTAATGCCTAGCGGGGACAATGAGCAGTTCTTC. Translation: CASSLMPSGDNEQFF.

CDR3 loop: CATSREITGVGGNTIYF. Here the CDR3 DNA reads TGTGCCACCAGCAGGGAAATTACAGGGGTTGGTGGAAACACCATATATTTT. This rearrangement joins TRBV15 to TRBJ1-3; 7 positions match TRBD1. V gave up 3 bases and J gave up 3 bases; unmatched junction bases: 11. The CDR3 runs 17 residues. The V gene's germline CDR1 is LNHNV and CDR2 YYDKDF (reference sequence).

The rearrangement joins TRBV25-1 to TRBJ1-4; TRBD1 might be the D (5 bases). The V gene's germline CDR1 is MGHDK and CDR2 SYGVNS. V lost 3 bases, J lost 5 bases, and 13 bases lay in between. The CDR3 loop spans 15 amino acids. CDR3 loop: CASSDIGTPNEKLFF. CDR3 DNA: TGTGCCAGCAGTGACATAGGGACTCCCAATGAAAAACTGTTTTTT.

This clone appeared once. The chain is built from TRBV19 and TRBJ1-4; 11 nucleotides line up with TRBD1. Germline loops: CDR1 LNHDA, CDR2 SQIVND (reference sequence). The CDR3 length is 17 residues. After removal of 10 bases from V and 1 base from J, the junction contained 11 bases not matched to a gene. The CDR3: CATTGTGGLLTNEKLFF. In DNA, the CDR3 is TGTGCCACTACCGGGACAGGGGGACTCCTAACTAATGAAAAACTGTTTTTT.

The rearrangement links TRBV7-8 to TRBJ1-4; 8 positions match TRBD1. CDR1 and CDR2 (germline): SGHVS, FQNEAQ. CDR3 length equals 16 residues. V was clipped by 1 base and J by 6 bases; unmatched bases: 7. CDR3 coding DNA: TGTGCCAGCAGCTTAGACGACAGGGGCTGGGATGAAAAACTGTTTTTT. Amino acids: CASSLDDRGWDEKLFF.

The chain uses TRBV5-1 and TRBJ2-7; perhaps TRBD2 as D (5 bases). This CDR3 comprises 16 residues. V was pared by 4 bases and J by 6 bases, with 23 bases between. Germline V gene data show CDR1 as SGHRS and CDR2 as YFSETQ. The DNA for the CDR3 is TGCGCCAGCAGCCCCAATGTGGGGTCTCAGGCGGGCGAGCAGTACTTC. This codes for CASSPNVGSQAGEQYF.

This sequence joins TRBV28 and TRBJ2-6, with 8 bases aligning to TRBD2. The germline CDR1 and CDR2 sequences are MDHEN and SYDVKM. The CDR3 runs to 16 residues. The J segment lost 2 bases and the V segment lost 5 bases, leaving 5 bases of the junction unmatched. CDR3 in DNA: TGTGCCAGCAGTACCAAGCGGGGGACTGGGGCCAACGTCCTGACTTTC. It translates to CASSTKRGTGANVLTF.

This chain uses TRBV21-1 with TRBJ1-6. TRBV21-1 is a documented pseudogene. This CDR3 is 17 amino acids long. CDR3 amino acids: CASSNGRDRFEAAPLHF. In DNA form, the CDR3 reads TGTGCCAGCAGCAATGGACGGGATAGGTTTGAAGCCGCACCCCTCCACTTT.